The source of this T cell receptor beta chain is a study of T cell repertoires in cytomegalovirus infection. Overall study context: Both recently identified HLA-C-restricted and well-studied HLA-B-restricted CMV epitopes were used in the study. Overall study results and limits: The study found HLA-C-restricted CMV-specific TCR beta clonotypes dominating the ex vivo response.

Comments on this clonotype: What it binds is not known.

TCRdb itself ran the reads through MiXCR, one entry per CDR3 protein. In the table there are 110,000 or so distinct CDR3 sequences, 30% to 35% of which are singletons. CDR3 size: 13 residues. The V end was cut by 8 bases, the J end by 0 bases, with 11 bases between. The V call is TRBV5-3, the J call TRBJ1-1; D is undetermined. TRBV5-3 is an open reading frame whose function is uncertain. The specimen comprised CD8+ T cells from cultured PBMCs, sampled from culture after CMV antigen stimulation. The sequence came from a human donor in good health (CMV status not recorded). Some clones in this sample may be carry-over from other donors' samples. The CDR3 spells CASSVVVNTEAFF. In DNA, the CDR3 is TGTGCCAGCAGTGTGGTGGTGAACACTGAAGCTTTCTTT.